Below are 3 T cell receptor beta chains sequenced from a single sample in a study of response to subunit inactivated influenza vaccine. TCRdb reanalysed the RT-PCR reads using MiXCR and keeps one entry per CDR3 protein. The data show a few hundred thousand distinct CDR3 sequences, 6.5% to 8% seen once. Here the sequenced sample was PBMCs from blood, taken around 25 months after vaccination. The source of these receptors is a man between 50 and 75 years old who received an inactivated influenza vaccine.

The rearrangement links TRBV4-2 to TRBJ2-1, with 12 bases identical to TRBD1. This CDR3 has 18 residues. CDR1 is LGHNA, CDR2 YNFKEQ, per germline. J was trimmed by 3 bases and V by 5 bases; bases with no gene match: 11. The CDR3 DNA follows: TGTGCCAGCAGCGTGGGACAGGGGGCCCTTCGTAACTACAATGAGCAGTTCTTC. Amino acid sequence: CASSVGQGALRNYNEQFF.

This clonotype was observed a few times. The CDR3 protein is CASIKRPRNTEAFF. CDR3 nucleotides: TGTGCCAGCATCAAAAGGCCGAGGAACACTGAAGCTTTCTTT. The chain employs TRBV6-2 or TRBV6-3 and TRBJ1-1; D is unresolved. From germline, CDR1 is MNHEY and CDR2 SVGEGT. Trimming pared 7 bases from V and 1 base from J, leaving 13 bases between. The CDR3 consists of 14 residues.

V gene TRBV12-3 or TRBV12-4 combines with J gene TRBJ1-2, with 9 bases matching TRBD1. This CDR3 has 16 residues. V dropped 6 bases and J dropped 3; count of bases not matched to a gene: 11. This CDR3 is CASSSVLGTGYYGYTF. Written as DNA, the CDR3 is TGTGCCAGCAGCTCAGTTCTCGGGACAGGGTACTATGGCTACACCTTC.